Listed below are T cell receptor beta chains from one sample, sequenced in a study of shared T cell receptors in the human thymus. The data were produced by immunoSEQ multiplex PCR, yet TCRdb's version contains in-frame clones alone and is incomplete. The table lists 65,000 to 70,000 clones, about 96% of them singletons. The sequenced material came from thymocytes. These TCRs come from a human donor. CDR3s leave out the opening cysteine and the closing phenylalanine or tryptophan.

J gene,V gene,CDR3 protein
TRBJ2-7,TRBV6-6,ASRPDGGSYEQY
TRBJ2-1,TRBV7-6,ASSLAGNCGRPDNEQF
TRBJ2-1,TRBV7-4,ASSLWGRNEQF
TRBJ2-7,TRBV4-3,ASSPTVPSREDYYEQY
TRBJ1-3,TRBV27,ASSQRQPHSGNTIY
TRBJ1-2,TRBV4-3,ASSQEQGAQSSGYT
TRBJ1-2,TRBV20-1,SAAGTGPST
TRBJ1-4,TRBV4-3,ASSQDRGLEEKLF
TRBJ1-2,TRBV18,ASSPRGANPKGYT
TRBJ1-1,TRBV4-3,ASSRFSEVGTGAF
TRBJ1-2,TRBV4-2,ASSAQTGYGYT
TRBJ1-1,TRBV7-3,ASSKKGVRTGDTEAF
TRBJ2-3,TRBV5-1,ASSSTPTGPTDTQY
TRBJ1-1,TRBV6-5,ASNFRGLNTEAF
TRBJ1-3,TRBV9,ASSWGRTGNTIY
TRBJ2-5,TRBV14,ASSQDPGDARPHFQETQY
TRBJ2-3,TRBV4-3,ASSQTIPFRDTQY
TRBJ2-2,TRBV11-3,ASSLDALGGTGELF
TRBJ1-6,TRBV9,ASSAGRTESNNSPLH
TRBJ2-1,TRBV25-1,ASSGTSGGNYNEQF
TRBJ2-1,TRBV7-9,ASSLESGGAHSYNEQF
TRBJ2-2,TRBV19,ASSSWTLYRGPDTGELF